The source of this T cell receptor beta chain is a study of CD8 T cells in ankylosing spondylitis. TCRdb reprocessed the 5' RACE reads with MiXCR, giving one entry per CDR3 protein. Among around 480,000 distinct CDR3 sequences listed, under 20% were seen once. A note on this clonotype: Its antigen remains unidentified.

The study, taken as a whole, reports: There was a TCR beta motif, made of several highly homologous variants, that appeared characteristic of ankylosing spondylitis blood. Prior work had noted some motif variants in reactive arthritis blood and synovial fluid. Significant enrichment of disease-linked clones was reportedly seen in matched ankylosing spondylitis synovial fluid.

Germline V lookup: CDR1 SGHTA, CDR2 FQGNSA. Trimming shortened V by 6 bases and J by 3 bases, and 9 bases separated the two germline ends. The CDR3 is 14 residues long. Sequencing input: blood, either unsorted or a sorted T cell fraction (not recorded which). The TCR originated in a male donor with ankylosing spondylitis. The chain joins TRBV7-2 to TRBJ2-6; D not certain. The DNA of the CDR3 is TGTGCCAGCAGGCTCGGTCATGGGGCCAACGTCCTGACTTTC. Translated, it gives CASRLGHGANVLTF. The complete variable domain, with remaining parts taken from reference TRBV7-2 and TRBJ2-6, reads GAGVSQSPSNKVTEKGKDVELRCDPISGHTALYWYRQSLGQGLEFLIYFQGNSAPDKSGLPSDRFSAERTGGSVSTLTIQRTQQEDSAVYLCASRLGHGANVLTFGAGSRLTVL.